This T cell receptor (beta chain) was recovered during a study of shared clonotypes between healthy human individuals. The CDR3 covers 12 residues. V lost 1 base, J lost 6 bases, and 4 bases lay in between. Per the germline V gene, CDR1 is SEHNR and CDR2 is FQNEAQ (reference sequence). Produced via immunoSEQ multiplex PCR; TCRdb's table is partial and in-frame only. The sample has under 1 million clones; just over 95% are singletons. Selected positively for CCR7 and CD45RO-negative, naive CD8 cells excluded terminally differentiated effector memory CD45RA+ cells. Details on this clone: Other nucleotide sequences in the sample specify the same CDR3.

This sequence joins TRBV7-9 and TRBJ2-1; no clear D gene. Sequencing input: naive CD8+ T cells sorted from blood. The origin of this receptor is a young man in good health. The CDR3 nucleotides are TGTGCCAGCAGCTTAGTGGGCAATGAGCAGTTCTTC. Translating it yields CASSLVGNEQFF.